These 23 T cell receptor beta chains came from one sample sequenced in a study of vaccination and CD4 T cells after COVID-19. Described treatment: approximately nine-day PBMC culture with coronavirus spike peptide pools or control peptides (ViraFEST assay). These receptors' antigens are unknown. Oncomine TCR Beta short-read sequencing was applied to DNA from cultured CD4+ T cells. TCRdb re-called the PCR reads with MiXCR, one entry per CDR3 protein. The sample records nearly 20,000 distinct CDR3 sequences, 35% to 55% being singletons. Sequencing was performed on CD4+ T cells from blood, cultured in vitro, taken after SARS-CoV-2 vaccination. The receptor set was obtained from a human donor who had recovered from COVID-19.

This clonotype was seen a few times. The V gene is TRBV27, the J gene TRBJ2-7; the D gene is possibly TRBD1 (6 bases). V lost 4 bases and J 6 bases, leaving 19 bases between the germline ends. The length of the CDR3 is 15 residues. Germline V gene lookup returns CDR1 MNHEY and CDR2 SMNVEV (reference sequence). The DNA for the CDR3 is TGTGCCAGCAGTTCATTCTCCAGGGGAATTTCCGAGCAGTACTTC. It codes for CASSSFSRGISEQYF.

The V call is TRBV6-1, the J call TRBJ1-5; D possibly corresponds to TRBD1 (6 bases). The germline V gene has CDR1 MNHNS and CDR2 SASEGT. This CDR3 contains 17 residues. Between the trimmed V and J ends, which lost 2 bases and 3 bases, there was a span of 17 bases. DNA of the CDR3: TGTGCCAGCAGTGAAAATGGACAGTCCATACTCAATCAGCCCCAGCATTTT. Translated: CASSENGQSILNQPQHF.

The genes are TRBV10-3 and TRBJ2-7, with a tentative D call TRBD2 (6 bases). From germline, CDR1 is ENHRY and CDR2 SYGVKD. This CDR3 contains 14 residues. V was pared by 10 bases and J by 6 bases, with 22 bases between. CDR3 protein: CATGREGSTIEQYF. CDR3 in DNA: TGTGCCACCGGGAGAGAGGGAAGTACGATCGAGCAGTACTTC.

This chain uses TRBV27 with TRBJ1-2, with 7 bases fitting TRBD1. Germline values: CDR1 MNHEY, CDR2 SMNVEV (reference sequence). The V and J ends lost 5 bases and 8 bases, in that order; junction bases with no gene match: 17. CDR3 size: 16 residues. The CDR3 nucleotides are TGTGCCAGCAGTCCCTCCGCAGACAGGGAGGTGAGGGGCTACACCTTC. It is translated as CASSPSADREVRGYTF.

This CDR3 reads CASSTPRSGRYNEQFF. The CDR3, as DNA: TGTGCCAGCAGTACCCCTAGGAGCGGGAGGTACAATGAGCAGTTCTTC. The chain joins TRBV6-2 or TRBV6-3 to TRBJ2-1, with 9 nucleotides matching TRBD2. The CDR3 contains 16 residues. The germline CDR1 and CDR2 sequences are MNHEY and SVGEGT. Unmatched junction bases numbered 9, after V lost 5 bases and J lost 4 bases.

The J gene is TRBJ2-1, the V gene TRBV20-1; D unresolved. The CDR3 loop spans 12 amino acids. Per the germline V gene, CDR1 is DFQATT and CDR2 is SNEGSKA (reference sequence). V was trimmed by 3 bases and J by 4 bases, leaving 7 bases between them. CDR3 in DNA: TGCAGTGCTAGTGCTAGGTACAATGAGCAGTTCTTC. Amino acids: CSASARYNEQFF.

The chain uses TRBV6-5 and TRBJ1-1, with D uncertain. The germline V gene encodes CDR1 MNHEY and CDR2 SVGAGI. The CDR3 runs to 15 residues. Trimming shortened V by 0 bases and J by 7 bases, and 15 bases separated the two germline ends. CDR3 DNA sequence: TGTGCCAGCAGTTACTCAGGCAGCAACCGTCTTGAAGCTTTCTTT. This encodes CASSYSGSNRLEAFF.

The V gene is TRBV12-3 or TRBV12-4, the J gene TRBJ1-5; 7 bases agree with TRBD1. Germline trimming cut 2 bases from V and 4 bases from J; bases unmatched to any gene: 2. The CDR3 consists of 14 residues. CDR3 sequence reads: CASSLQGGNQPQHF. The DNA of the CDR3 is TGTGCCAGCAGTTTACAGGGGGGGAATCAGCCCCAGCATTTT.

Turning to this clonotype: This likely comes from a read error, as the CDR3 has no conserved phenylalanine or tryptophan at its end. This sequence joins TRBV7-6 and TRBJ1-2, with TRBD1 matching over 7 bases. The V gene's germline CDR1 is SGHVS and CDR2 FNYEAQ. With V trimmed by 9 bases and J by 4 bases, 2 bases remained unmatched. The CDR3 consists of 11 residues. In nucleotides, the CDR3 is TGTGCCAGACAGGGGAGCTATGGCTACACCGTC. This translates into CARQGSYGYTV.

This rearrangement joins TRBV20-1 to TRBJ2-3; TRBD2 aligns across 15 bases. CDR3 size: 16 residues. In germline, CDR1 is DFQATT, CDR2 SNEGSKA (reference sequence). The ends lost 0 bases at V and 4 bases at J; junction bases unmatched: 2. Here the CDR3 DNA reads TGCAGTGCTAGAGACCGGACTAGCGGGAGGGCAGATACGCAGTATTTT. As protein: CSARDRTSGRADTQYF.

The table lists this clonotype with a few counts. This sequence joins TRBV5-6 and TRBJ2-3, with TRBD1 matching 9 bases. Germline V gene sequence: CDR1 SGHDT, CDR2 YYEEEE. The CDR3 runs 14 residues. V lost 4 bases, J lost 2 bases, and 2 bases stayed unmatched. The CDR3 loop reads CASSVQGATDTQYF. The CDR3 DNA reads TGTGCCAGCAGCGTACAGGGGGCCACAGATACGCAGTATTTT.

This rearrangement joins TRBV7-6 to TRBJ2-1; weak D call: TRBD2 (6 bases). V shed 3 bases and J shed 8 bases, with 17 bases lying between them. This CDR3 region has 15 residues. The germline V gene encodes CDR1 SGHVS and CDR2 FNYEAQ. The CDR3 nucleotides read TGTGCCAGCAGCTTGGGACTTACGATTGGAGATGAGCAGTTCTTC. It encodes CASSLGLTIGDEQFF.

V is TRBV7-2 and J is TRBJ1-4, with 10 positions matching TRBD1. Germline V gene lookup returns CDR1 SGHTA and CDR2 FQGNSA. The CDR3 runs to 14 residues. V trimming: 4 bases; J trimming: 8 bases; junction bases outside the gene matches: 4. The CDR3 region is CASSSGTGVEKLFF. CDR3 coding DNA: TGTGCCAGCAGCTCCGGGACAGGGGTGGAAAAACTGTTTTTT.

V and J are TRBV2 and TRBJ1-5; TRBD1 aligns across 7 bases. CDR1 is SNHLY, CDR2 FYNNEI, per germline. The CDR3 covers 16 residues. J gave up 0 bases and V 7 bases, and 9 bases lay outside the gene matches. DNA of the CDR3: TGTGCCAGCAAGGGTGGAGGACAGGCTAGCAATCAGCCCCAGCATTTT. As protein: CASKGGGQASNQPQHF.

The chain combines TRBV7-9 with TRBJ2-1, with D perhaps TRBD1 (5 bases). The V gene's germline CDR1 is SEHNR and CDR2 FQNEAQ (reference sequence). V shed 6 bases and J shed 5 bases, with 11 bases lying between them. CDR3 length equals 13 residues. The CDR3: CASSWEGDNEQFF. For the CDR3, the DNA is TGTGCCAGCAGTTGGGAAGGGGACAATGAGCAGTTCTTC.

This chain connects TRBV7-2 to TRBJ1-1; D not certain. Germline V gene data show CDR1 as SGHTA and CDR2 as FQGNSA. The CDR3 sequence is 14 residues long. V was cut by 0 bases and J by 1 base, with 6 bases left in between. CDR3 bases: TGTGCCAGCAGCTTAGCGCTCCAGAACACTGAAGCTTTCTTT. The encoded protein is CASSLALQNTEAFF.

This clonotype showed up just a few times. Written as DNA, the CDR3 is TGTGCCACCAGCAGAGAGAGGGGTCGGAATCAGCCCCAGCATTTT. The encoded protein is CATSRERGRNQPQHF. The chain carries TRBV15 and TRBJ1-5; tentative D call: TRBD1 (5 bases). Trimming left V 0 bases short and J 4 bases short, with 10 bases between. The CDR3 sequence is 15 residues long. CDR1 LNHNV and CDR2 YYDKDF come from the germline V gene (reference sequence).

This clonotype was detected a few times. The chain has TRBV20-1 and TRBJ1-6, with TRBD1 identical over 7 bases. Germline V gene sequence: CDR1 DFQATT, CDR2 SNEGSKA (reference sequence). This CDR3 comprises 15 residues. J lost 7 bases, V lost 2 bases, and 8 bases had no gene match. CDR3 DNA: TGCAGTGCTAGACGTCCGGGACAGAAAAATTCACCCCTCCACTTT. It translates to CSARRPGQKNSPLHF.

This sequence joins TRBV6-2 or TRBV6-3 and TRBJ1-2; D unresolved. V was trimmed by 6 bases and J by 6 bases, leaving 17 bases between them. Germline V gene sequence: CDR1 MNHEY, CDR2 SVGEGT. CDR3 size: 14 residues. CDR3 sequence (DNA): TGTGCCAGCAGGATGGCAGAGCCCTGGAATGGCTACACCTTC. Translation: CASRMAEPWNGYTF.

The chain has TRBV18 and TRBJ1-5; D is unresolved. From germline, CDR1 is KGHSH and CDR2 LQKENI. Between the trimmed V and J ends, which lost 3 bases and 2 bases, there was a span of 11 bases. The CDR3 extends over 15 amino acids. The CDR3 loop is CASSPFSSRNQPQHF. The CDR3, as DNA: TGTGCCAGCTCACCGTTTAGCAGCCGCAATCAGCCCCAGCATTTT.

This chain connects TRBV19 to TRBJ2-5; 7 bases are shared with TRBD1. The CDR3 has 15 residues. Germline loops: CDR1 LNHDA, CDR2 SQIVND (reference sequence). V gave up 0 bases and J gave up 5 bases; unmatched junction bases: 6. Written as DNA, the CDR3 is TGTGCCAGTAGTATAGATGACAGGGTTGGCGAGACCCAGTACTTC. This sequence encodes CASSIDDRVGETQYF.

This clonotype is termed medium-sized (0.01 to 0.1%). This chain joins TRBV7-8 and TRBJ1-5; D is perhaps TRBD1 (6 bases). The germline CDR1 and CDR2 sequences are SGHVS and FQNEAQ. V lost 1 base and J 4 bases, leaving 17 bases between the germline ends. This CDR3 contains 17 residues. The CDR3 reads CASSLEGQQGINQPQHF. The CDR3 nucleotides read TGTGCCAGCAGCTTAGAAGGTCAACAGGGTATAAATCAGCCCCAGCATTTT. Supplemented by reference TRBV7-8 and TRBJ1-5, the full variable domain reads GAGVSQSPRYKVAKRGQDVALRCDPISGHVSLFWYQQALGQGPEFLTYFQNEAQLDKSGLPSDRFFAERPEGSVSTLKIQRTQQEDSAVYLCASSLEGQQGINQPQHFGDGTRLSIL.

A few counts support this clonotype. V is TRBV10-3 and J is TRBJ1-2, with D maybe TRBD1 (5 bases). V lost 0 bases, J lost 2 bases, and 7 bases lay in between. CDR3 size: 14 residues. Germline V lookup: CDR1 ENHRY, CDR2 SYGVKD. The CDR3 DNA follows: TGTGCCATCAGTGAGTCGGGGCAGAACTATGGCTACACCTTC. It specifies CAISESGQNYGYTF.